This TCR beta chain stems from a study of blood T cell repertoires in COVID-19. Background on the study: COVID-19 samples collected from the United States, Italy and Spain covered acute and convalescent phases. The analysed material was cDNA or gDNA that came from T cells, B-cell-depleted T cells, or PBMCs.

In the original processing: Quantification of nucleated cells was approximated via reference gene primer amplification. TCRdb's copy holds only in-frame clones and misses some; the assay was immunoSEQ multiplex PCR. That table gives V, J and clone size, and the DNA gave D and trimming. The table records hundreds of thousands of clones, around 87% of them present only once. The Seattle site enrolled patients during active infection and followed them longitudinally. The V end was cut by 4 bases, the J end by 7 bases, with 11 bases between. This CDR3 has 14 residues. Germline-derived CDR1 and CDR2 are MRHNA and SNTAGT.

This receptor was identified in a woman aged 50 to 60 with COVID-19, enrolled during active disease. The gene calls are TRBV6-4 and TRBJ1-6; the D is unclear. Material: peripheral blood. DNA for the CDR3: TGTGCCAGCAGTGCGGGTACCACCAATTCACCCCTCCACTTT. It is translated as CASSAGTTNSPLHF.